A selection of T cell receptor beta chains follows, all from one sample in a study of cytomegalovirus exposure and HLA in healthy donors. Measured with immunoSEQ multiplex PCR; TCRdb has only the in-frame clones, and not every one. The sample lists 200,000 to 250,000 clones; 65% to 85% were seen once. Sequenced material: PBMCs. The source of these receptors is a man aged 50 or older in good health and CMV-seronegative. The CDR3 runs from the conserved cysteine through the conserved F or W. The D gene is left open where the match is weak. Clone size is stated in some rows and not others, as once, few, many or a class when expanded.

cdr3_aa cdr3_nt clone_size j_call d_call v_call
CAIRRQGTEVEAFF TGTGCCATCAGACGACAGGGCACAGAGGTAGAAGCTTTCTTT once TRBJ1-1 TRBD1 TRBV10-3
CASSPNSGTGVGYTF TGTGCCAGCAGCCCGAACTCCGGGACAGGGGTTGGCTACACCTTC . TRBJ1-2 TRBD1 TRBV9
CATSRDRSLAGGTDTQYF TGTGCCACCAGCAGAGATAGAAGTCTAGCGGGAGGAACAGATACGCAGTATTTT once TRBJ2-3 TRBD2 TRBV15
CASSRLAAETQYF TGCGCCAGCTCCAGACTAGCTGCTGAGACCCAGTACTTC . TRBJ2-5 TRBD2 TRBV5-1
CASSLMGGTTGELFF TGCGCCAGCAGCTTGATGGGAGGGACGACCGGGGAGCTGTTTTTT few TRBJ2-2 TRBD2 TRBV5-1
CASRWDRGGETQYF TGTGCCAGCAGATGGGACAGGGGCGGCGAGACCCAGTACTTC once TRBJ2-5 TRBD1 TRBV27
CAWSVRSRGSNYGYTF TGTGCCTGGAGTGTAAGATCCAGGGGTTCTAACTATGGCTACACCTTC once TRBJ1-2 . TRBV30
CASSPSGSRETQYF TGTGCCAGCTCACCAAGCGGCTCGCGGGAGACCCAGTACTTC . TRBJ2-5 . TRBV18
CASSSPGQGNEQFF TGTGCCAGCAGTTCGCCGGGACAGGGGAATGAGCAGTTCTTC . TRBJ2-1 TRBD1 TRBV27
CATQGGETQYF TGTGCCACTCAGGGGGGAGAGACCCAGTACTTC . TRBJ2-5 . TRBV6-6
CASSLQGPNTEAFF TGTGCCAGCAGCTTACAGGGCCCGAACACTGAAGCTTTCTTT . TRBJ1-1 . TRBV7-9
CAWKGTGSYTDTQYF TGTGCCTGGAAGGGGACAGGGTCGTACACAGATACGCAGTATTTT . TRBJ2-3 TRBD1 TRBV30
CASNELNTDTQYF TGTGCCAGCAACGAACTGAACACAGATACGCAGTATTTT . TRBJ2-3 . TRBV7-2
CASSPTSGRALEQFF TGTGCCAGCTCACCTACTAGCGGGAGGGCCCTTGAGCAGTTCTTC . TRBJ2-1 TRBD2 TRBV18
CASTLSGAGYNEQFF TGTGCCAGCACCTTAAGCGGAGCGGGGTACAATGAGCAGTTCTTC . TRBJ2-1 TRBD2 TRBV9
CAISEPSSYEQYF TGTGCCATCAGTGAGCCCTCTTCCTACGAGCAGTACTTC . TRBJ2-7 . TRBV10-3
CASSLSAGGLEQYF TGTGCCAGCAGCTTATCTGCGGGAGGGCTCGAGCAGTACTTC . TRBJ2-7 TRBD2 TRBV7-3
CASTSRTSALYEQYF TGTGCCAGCACTTCCCGGACTAGCGCCTTATACGAGCAGTACTTC few TRBJ2-7 TRBD2 TRBV2
CASSFGRAGSYEQYF TGTGCCAGCAGTTTTGGTCGGGCGGGCTCCTACGAGCAGTACTTC . TRBJ2-7 . TRBV28
CASSLYGGTPLREQFF TGTGCCAGCAGTTTATACGGGGGTACCCCTCTTCGTGAGCAGTTCTTC once TRBJ2-1 . TRBV27
CASSDGAGGYTF TGTGCCAGCAGTGACGGCGCGGGTGGCTACACCTTC . TRBJ1-2 . TRBV6-1
CASGFQGQGRAHYEQYF TGTGCTAGTGGTTTTCAGGGACAGGGGCGCGCTCACTACGAGCAGTACTTC . TRBJ2-7 TRBD1 TRBV12-5
CASSLEGAGYTF TGCGCCAGCAGCTTGGAGGGGGCGGGCTACACCTTC . TRBJ1-2 TRBD1 TRBV5-1
CASSLTPTGTGSTEAFF TGCGCCAGCAGCTTGACGCCTACCGGGACAGGGAGCACTGAAGCTTTCTTT . TRBJ1-1 TRBD1 TRBV5-1
CASSFPRGTYNEQFF TGTGCCAGCAGCTTCCCCAGGGGGACCTACAATGAGCAGTTCTTC . TRBJ2-1 TRBD1 TRBV7-8
CASSVGASGGLQETQYF TGTGCCAGCAGCGTTGGGGCTAGCGGGGGTCTACAAGAGACCCAGTACTTC . TRBJ2-5 TRBD2 TRBV9
CASSLGVGGGWDEQFF TGTGCCAGCAGCTTAGGTGTCGGGGGGGGTTGGGATGAGCAGTTCTTC . TRBJ2-1 TRBD2 TRBV7-6
CASSAYNEQFF TGTGCCAGTAGTGCCTATAATGAGCAGTTCTTC . TRBJ2-1 . TRBV19
CATSLLGLAGDNEQFF TGTGCCACCAGCCTCTTGGGGCTAGCGGGAGACAATGAGCAGTTCTTC . TRBJ2-1 TRBD2 TRBV15
CASSVTRDRGYSNQPQHF TGTGCCAGCAGTGTTACGCGGGACAGGGGATATAGCAATCAGCCCCAGCATTTT . TRBJ1-5 TRBD1 TRBV6-1
CASSLPPRNEQFF TGTGCCAGCAGTTTACCCCCCCGCAATGAGCAGTTCTTC . TRBJ2-1 . TRBV28
CASSYSILYNSPLHF TGTGCCAGCAGTTACTCGATACTCTATAATTCACCCCTCCACTTT . TRBJ1-6 . TRBV6-5
CSVDVGDGSFNEKLFF TGCAGCGTTGATGTCGGCGACGGGAGTTTTAATGAAAAACTGTTTTTT . TRBJ1-4 . TRBV29-1
CASSVGGRNYEQYF TGTGCCAGCAGCGTGGGGGGGCGGAACTACGAGCAGTACTTC . TRBJ2-7 . TRBV9
CSVGRTGEYEQYF TGCAGCGTTGGCCGGACAGGGGAATACGAGCAGTACTTC . TRBJ2-7 TRBD1 TRBV29-1
CAWTPGDFSGNTIYF TGTGCCTGGACCCCGGGGGACTTCTCTGGAAACACCATATATTTT . TRBJ1-3 . TRBV30
CASSTDRPETQYF TGTGCCAGCAGTACCGACAGGCCTGAGACCCAGTACTTC once TRBJ2-5 . TRBV6-1
CASRDDRLLGAQYF TGTGCCAGCAGGGACGACAGGCTATTAGGTGCCCAGTACTTC . TRBJ2-5 . TRBV27
CASSLSTGPGELFF TGTGCCAGCAGTTTATCAACAGGACCCGGGGAGCTGTTTTTT . TRBJ2-2 . TRBV28
CASSLETSGGFQETQYF TGCGCCAGCAGCTTGGAAACTAGCGGGGGATTCCAAGAGACCCAGTACTTC . TRBJ2-5 TRBD2 TRBV5-1
CAWNKDILYGYTF TGTGCCTGGAATAAGGACATCCTCTATGGCTACACCTTC . TRBJ1-2 . TRBV30
CATRGRGGNQPQHF TGTGCCACCAGAGGAAGGGGTGGCAATCAGCCCCAGCATTTT . TRBJ1-5 . TRBV19
CAISESPGSNYEQYF TGTGCCATCAGTGAGTCACCGGGGTCCAACTACGAGCAGTACTTC . TRBJ2-7 . TRBV10-3
CASSIQQGAYEQYF TGTGCCAGTAGTATACAGCAGGGGGCGTACGAGCAGTACTTC . TRBJ2-7 TRBD1 TRBV19
CASSPGTGPGEQYF TGCGCCAGCAGCCCCGGGACAGGGCCAGGCGAGCAGTACTTC . TRBJ2-7 TRBD1 TRBV5-1
CAWSEALEEKLFF TGTGCCTGGAGTGAGGCCCTGGAGGAAAAACTGTTTTTT . TRBJ1-4 . TRBV30